The T cell receptor (beta chain) under discussion was sequenced for a study of response to subunit inactivated influenza vaccine. Regarding the study as a whole: Seasonal influenza vaccination, on each occasion, was suggested by the authors to recruit few new T cells.

This clonotype was seen a few times. Its antigen is currently unknown. TCRdb reanalysed the RT-PCR reads using MiXCR and keeps one entry per CDR3 protein. The table lists 500,000 to 600,000 distinct CDR3 sequences, approximately 16% of them singletons. The ends lost 2 bases at V and 6 bases at J; junction bases unmatched: 9. The CDR3 has 16 residues. Germline V lookup: CDR1 SGHRS, CDR2 YFSETQ. This chain connects TRBV5-1 to TRBJ2-3, with 10 bases matching TRBD2. This clonotype was obtained from a man aged 45 to 70 who received an inactivated influenza vaccine. This sample comprised CD4+ T cells sorted from PBMCs, obtained approximately 25 months after vaccination. CDR3 amino acids: CASSFALAGSGDTQYF. The CDR3 DNA reads as TGCGCCAGCAGCTTCGCACTAGCGGGGTCGGGTGATACGCAGTATTTT.